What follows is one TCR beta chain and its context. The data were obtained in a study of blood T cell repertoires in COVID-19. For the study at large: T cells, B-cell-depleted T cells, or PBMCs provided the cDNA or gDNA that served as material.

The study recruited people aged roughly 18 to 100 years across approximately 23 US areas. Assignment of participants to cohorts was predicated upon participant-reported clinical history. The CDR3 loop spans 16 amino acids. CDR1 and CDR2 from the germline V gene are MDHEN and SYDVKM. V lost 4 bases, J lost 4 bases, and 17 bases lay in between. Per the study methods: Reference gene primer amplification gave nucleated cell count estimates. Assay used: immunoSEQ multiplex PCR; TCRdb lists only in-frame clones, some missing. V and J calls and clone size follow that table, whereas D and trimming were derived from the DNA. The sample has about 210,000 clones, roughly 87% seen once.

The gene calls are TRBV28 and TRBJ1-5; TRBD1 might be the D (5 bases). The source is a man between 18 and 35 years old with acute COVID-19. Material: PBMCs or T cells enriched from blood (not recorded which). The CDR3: CASSSLHPQGNQPQHF. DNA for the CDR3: TGTGCCAGCAGTTCATTACACCCCCAGGGTAATCAGCCCCAGCATTTT.